This TCR beta chain is drawn from a study of neoadjuvant anti-PD-1 for oral cavity cancer (dated by TCRdb to about 2021). Concerning the study at large: Patients mostly received three to four biweekly doses of nivolumab at 3 mg/kg before curative-intent surgical resection. Patients without progression received a fourth nivolumab dose around day 43 and underwent definitive surgical resection on days 50-56. Under RECIST 1.1, a patient counted as a responder if showing complete response, partial response or stable disease, and as a non-responder if showing progression. A roughly 30% response rate was observed in the parent correlative cohort, in which about a dozen patients were included.

CDR1 and CDR2, looked up from the germline V gene, are SGHRS and YFSETQ. Trimming accounts for 4 bases at V and 3 bases at J, while the number of junction bases matched to no gene is 6. The CDR3 covers 14 residues, taking in both the cysteine and the phenylalanine. The sequence is cut down to CDR3 DNA, 42 bases in frame from base 1. For survey sequencing of tumor libraries, mostly approximately 5.2 ug of input genomic DNA was used, and two replicates were run per sample. Following the manufacturer's instructions, the team built TCRbeta libraries using the immunoSEQ hsTCRbeta kit. The finished libraries were brought together in one pool at approximately 3 nM, which was then read using an Illumina NovaSeq 6000 S4 flow cell. As for how the authors treated the data: Raw data preprocessing and quality control were performed with the immunoSEQ Analyzer. The analysis was limited to productive rearrangements, and each clonotype was defined by a unique CDR3 amino acid sequence. Repertoire clonality was estimated as the Gini-Simpson index, which was computed with the R package tcR. Student's t test was used to compare Gini indices, while Pearson correlation assessed associations with tumor size change. The source is immuneACCESS, and TCRdb retained only in-frame sequences with V and J called. Part of the clones is not carried over; for the studies checked, unresolved V genes explain less than half of this, and the remainder is unexplained. Clone size and the V and J calls come from that table; the DNA yielded D and trimming. The sample profile shows more than 5,500 clones; approximately 53% of them were found once. 7.2% of the sample goes to the ten largest clones.

Study-wide conclusions, independent of this receptor: TCR analyses included only three patients per response group, and the authors called for larger cohorts for validation. Higher pretreatment blood Treg/Th17 ratios correlated with higher pretreatment blood TCRbeta clonality and lower post-treatment tumor TCRbeta clonality. Larger post-treatment sizes of preexisting intratumoral clones correlated with greater tumor shrinkage, suggesting expansion of preexisting clones contributed to response.

About this clone itself: It lacks a known antigen. Per-base qualities were not stored, and no clone one base away is much larger.

Explained via the paper, the time point label denotes: after neoadjuvant nivolumab, at surgical resection. Patients were newly diagnosed with stage II-IVA oral cavity squamous cell carcinoma and had received no prior systemic or radiation treatment. The cohort was composed of patients with HPV-negative, locally advanced oral cavity squamous cell carcinoma. Samples came from a longitudinal correlative study of a single-arm phase II trial of neoadjuvant nivolumab in oral cavity squamous cell carcinoma. Subject-matched pre- and post-treatment PBMCs and tumors from three responders and three non-responders were subjected to genomic DNA-based TCRbeta sequencing. The Maxwell RSC DNA from Tissue kit was used to isolate genomic DNA from tumor tissue.

This sequence uses TRBV5-1 and TRBJ2-7, with 8 junctional bases fitting TRBD2. The TCR was taken from a person aged 40 to 85 with oral cavity squamous cell carcinoma. Specimen: tumor tissue, collected after nivolumab (anti-PD-1) treatment. The sequenced DNA is TGCGCCAGCAGCCTAACTAGCGGCTACTACGAGCAGTACTTC. Protein translation: CASSLTSGYYEQYF.